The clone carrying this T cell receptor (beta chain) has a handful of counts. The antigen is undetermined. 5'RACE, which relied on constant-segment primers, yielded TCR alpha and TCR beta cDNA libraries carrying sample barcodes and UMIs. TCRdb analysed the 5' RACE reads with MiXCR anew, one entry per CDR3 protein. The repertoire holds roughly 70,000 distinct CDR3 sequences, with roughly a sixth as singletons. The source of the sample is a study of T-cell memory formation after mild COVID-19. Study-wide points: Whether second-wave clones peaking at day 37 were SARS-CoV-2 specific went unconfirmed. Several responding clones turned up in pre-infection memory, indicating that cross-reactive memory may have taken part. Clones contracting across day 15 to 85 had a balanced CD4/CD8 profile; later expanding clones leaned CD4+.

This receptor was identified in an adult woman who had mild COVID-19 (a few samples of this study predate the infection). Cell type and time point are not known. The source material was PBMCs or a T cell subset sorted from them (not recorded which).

As DNA, the CDR3 is TGTGCCAGCAGCCGAGGGGACGGCCATTCTGAGCAGTTCTTC. It encodes CASSRGDGHSEQFF. The chain has TRBV7-3 and TRBJ2-1; D tentatively fits TRBD1 or TRBD2 (5 bases each). The CDR3 is made up of 14 amino acids. The ends were cut back, 5 bases at V and 9 bases at J, with 17 bases in the middle. Germline values: CDR1 SGHTA, CDR2 FQGTGA. The whole variable domain, filled in from reference TRBV7-3 and TRBJ2-1, reads GAGVSQTPSNKVTEKGKYVELRCDPISGHTALYWYRQSLGQGPEFLIYFQGTGAADDSGLPNDRFFAVRPEGSVSTLKIQRTERGDSAVYLCASSRGDGHSEQFFGPGTRLTVL.